This T cell receptor beta chain was observed in a study of blood T cells in healthy people across ages. Whole-study context: About one barcoded beta molecule per two T cells was captured by template switching.

PCR was performed a second time for about 6 to 12 cycles using a sample-barcoded 5' primer and a J-beta primer mix. All samples yielded 3 million or more CDR3-containing paired-end reads. TCRdb reprocessed the 5' RACE reads via MiXCR and lists one record per CDR3 protein. Of fewer than 2 million distinct CDR3 sequences detected, more than 35% appear once; the ten largest clones hold approximately 22%. General study results and limits: Diversity of TCR beta per million T cells declined in a roughly linear way with age.

This clonotype was seen a few times. Antigen specificity is unknown. The V gene lost 1 base and the J gene lost 6 bases, with 14 bases spanning the gap. CDR3 size: 15 residues. Germline CDR1 SGHTA, CDR2 FQGNSA. Sequences were obtained from blood. The gene calls are TRBV7-2 and TRBJ2-3; D gene unclear. The receptor was derived from a human donor in good health. The CDR3 DNA sequence: TGTGCCAGCAGCTTAGAGTCTCGGTTTTCGGATACGCAGTATTTT. Protein: CASSLESRFSDTQYF.